The 3 T cell receptor beta chains listed next were all sequenced from one sample in a study of T cell repertoires in ileal Crohn's disease (dated by TCRdb to the late 2010s). Receptor libraries were prepared by the immunoSEQ multiplex PCR assay. As stored in TCRdb, this immuneACCESS dataset retains in-frame rearrangements with V and J assigned. A fraction of the clones does not appear; measured against another copy, unresolved V genes explain less than half of the discrepancy, and the remainder lacks a known reason. Counted in this sample were more than 15,000 clones; over 50% of them appeared once. The ten largest clones represent 5% to 7% of the sample. The sample taken for sequencing was ileal tissue. The receptor set was obtained from an adult with Crohn's disease.

The chain employs TRBV30 and TRBJ1-2; 7 bases agree with TRBD1. Germline V gives CDR1 GTSNPN, CDR2 SVGIG (reference sequence). With V trimmed by 5 bases and J by 4 bases, 10 bases remained unmatched. This CDR3 comprises 14 residues. DNA for the CDR3: TGTGCCTGGGCGTTGGGACAGAAGCTCTATGGCTACACCTTC. It is translated as CAWALGQKLYGYTF.

J is TRBJ2-7 and V is TRBV7-2; 8 positions agree with TRBD2. Germline trimming cut 5 bases from V and 5 bases from J; bases unmatched to any gene: 11. CDR1 and CDR2 (germline): SGHTA, FQGNSA. This CDR3 has 15 residues. CDR3 DNA sequence: TGTGCCAGCAGCGAATTTCCGGGACTAGGCAACGAGCAGTACTTC. Its translation: CASSEFPGLGNEQYF. Full variable domain (outside the CDR3, taken from reference TRBV7-2 and TRBJ2-7): GAGVSQSPSNKVTEKGKDVELRCDPISGHTALYWYRQSLGQGLEFLIYFQGNSAPDKSGLPSDRFSAERTGGSVSTLTIQRTQQEDSAVYLCASSEFPGLGNEQYFGPGTRLTVT.

The CDR3 bases are TGTGCCATCGGACCAGCGGGAGCAGATACGCAGTATTTT. This sequence encodes CAIGPAGADTQYF. The chain links TRBV10-3 to TRBJ2-3; 8 nucleotides line up with TRBD2. The CDR3 length is 13 residues. V lost 8 bases and J lost 4; bases outside the gene matches: 5. CDR1 is ENHRY, CDR2 SYGVKD, per germline.